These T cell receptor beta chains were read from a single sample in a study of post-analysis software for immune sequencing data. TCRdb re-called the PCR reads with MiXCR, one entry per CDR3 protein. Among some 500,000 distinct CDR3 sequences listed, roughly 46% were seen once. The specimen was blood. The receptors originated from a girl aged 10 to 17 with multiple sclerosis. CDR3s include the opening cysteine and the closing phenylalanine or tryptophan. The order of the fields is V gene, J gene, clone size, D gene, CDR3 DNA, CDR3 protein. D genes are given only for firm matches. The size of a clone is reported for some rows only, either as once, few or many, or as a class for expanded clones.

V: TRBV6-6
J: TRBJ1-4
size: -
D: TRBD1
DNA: TGTGCCAGCAGCCTGGACAGGGGGAGAGGAAAACTGTTTTTT
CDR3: CASSLDRGRGKLFF

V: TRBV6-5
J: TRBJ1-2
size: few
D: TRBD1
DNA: TGTGCCAGCAGATCGGACAGGGGGCATGGCTACACCTTC
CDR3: CASRSDRGHGYTF

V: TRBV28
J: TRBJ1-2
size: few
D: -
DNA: TGTGCCAGCCGGGGGGTGGGAGATGGCTACACCTTC
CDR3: CASRGVGDGYTF

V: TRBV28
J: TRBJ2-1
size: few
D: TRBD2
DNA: TGTGCCAGCAGACTAGCGGGAGGGGGGTACAATGAGCAGTTCTTC
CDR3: CASRLAGGGYNEQFF

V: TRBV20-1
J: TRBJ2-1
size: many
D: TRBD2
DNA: TGCAGTGCTAGAGGGGGACTAGCGTACAATGAGCAGTTCTTC
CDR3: CSARGGLAYNEQFF

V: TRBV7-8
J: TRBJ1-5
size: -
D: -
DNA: TGTGCCAGCAGCTTAAATTTGGTCGTCAATCAGCCCCAGCATTTT
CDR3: CASSLNLVVNQPQHF

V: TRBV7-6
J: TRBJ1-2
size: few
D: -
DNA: TGTGCCAGCAGCTTACTGGGTCAGGGCTACACCTTC
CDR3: CASSLLGQGYTF

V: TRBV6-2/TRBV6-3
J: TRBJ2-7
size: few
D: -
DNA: -
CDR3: CASSTSSGYSSYEQYF

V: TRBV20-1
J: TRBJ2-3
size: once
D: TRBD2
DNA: TGCAGTGCCCCACGACTAGCGGGGACAGATACGCAGTATTTT
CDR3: CSAPRLAGTDTQYF

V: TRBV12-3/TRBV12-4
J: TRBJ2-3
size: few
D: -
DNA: TGTGCCAGCAGTGGGCGACTCCTCCGAAGGGGAGATACGCAGTATTTT
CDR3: CASSGRLLRRGDTQYF

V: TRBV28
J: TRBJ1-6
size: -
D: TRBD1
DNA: TGTGCCGGCAGAGGGACAGGGGTAGTTAATTCACCCCTCCACTTT
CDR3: CAGRGTGVVNSPLHF

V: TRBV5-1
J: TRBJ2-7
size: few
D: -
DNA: TGCGCCAGCAGCTTGGGGCTACAGCTTTACGAGCAGTACTTC
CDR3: CASSLGLQLYEQYF

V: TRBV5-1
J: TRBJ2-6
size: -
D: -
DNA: TGCGCCAGCACCCCATCCCCGGCTGGGGCCAACGTCCTGACTTTC
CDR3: CASTPSPAGANVLTF

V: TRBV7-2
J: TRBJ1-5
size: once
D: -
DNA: TGTGCCAGCAGCACCGAAGGGACCCCGTATAGCAATCAGCCCCAGCATTTT
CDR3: CASSTEGTPYSNQPQHF

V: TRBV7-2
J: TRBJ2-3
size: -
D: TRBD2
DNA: TGTGCCAGCGGTCGGGGAGGGAGAGGCGCAGATACGCAGTATTTT
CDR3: CASGRGGRGADTQYF

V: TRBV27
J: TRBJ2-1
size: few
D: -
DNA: TGTGCCAGCAGTTCCCCCGACCTCGGCCGGGCCTACAATGAGCAGTTCTTC
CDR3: CASSSPDLGRAYNEQFF

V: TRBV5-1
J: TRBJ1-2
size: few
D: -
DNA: TGCGCCAGCAGCTTGGATTTTCCCCGCTACTATGGCTACACCTTC
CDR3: CASSLDFPRYYGYTF

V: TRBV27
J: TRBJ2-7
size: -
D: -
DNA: TGTGCCAGCAGTTTCGGAAATGGCGGGCGCACCTACGAGCAGTACTTC
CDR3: CASSFGNGGRTYEQYF